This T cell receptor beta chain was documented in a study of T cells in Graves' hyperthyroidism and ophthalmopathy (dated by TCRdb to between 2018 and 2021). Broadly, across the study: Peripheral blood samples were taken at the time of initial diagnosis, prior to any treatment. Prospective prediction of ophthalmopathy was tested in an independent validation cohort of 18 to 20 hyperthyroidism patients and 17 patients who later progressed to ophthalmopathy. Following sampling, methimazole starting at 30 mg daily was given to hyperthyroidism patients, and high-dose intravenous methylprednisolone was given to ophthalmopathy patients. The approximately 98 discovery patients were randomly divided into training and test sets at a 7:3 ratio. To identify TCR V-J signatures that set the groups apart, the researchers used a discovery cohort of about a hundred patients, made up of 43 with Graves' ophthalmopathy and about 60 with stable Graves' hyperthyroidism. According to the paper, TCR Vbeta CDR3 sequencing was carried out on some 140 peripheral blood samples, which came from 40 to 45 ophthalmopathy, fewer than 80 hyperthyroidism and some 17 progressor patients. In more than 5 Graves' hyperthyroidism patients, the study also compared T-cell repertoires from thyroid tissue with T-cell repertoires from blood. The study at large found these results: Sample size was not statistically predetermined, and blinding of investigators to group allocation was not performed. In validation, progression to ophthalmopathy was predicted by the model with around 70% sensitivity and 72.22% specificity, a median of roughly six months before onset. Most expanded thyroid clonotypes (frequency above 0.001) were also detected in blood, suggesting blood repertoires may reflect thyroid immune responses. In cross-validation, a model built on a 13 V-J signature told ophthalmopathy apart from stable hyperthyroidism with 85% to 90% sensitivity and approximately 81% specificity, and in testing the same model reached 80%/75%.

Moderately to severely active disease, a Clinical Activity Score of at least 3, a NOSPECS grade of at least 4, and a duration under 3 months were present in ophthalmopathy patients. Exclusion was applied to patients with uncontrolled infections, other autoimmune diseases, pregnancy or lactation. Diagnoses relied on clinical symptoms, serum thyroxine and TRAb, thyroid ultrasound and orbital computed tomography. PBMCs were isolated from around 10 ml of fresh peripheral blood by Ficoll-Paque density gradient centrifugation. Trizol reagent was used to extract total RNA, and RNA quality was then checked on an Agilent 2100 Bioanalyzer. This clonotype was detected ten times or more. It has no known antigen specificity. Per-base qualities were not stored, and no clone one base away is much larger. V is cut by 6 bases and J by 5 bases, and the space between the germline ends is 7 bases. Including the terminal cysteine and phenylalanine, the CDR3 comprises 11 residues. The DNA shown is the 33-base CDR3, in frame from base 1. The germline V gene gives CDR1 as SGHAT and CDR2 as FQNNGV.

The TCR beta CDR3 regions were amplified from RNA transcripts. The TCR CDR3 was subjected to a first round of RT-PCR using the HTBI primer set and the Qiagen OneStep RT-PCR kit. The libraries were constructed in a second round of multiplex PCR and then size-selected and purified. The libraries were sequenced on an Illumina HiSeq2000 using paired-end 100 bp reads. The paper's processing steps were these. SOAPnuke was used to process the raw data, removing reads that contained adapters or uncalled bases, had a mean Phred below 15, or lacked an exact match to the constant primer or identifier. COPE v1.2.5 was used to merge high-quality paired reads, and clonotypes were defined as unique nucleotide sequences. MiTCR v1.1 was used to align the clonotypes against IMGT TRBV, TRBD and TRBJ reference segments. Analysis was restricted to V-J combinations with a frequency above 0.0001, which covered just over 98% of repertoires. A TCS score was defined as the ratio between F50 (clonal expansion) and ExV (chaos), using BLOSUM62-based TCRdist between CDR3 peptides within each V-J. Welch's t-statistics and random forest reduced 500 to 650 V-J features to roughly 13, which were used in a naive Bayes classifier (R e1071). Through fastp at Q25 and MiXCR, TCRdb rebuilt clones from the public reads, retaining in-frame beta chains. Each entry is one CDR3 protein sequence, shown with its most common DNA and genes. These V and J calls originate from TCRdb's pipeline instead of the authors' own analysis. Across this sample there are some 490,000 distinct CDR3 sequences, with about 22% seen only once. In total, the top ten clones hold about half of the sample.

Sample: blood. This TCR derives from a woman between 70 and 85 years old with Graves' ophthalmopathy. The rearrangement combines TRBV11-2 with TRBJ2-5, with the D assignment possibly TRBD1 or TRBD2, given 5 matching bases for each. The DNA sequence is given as TGTGCCAGCAGGGGGGTGGAGACCCAGTACTTC. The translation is CASRGVETQYF.